This TCR beta chain was profiled in a study of a mutant IDH1 vaccine in newly diagnosed glioma. Study background: Receipt of radiotherapy, temozolomide, or both preceded the study, and most received both.

The CDR3 totals 14 residues. CDR1 is KGHSH and CDR2 is LQKENI in the germline V gene. V was clipped by 5 bases and J by 2 bases, with 11 bases between them. On this clone: Its antigen is unidentified.

Regarding the study as a whole: With respect to changes in top peripheral T cell clonotypes, pseudoprogression seemed unrelated. In about 93% of patients, immune responses induced by the vaccine occurred.

Method: immunoSEQ multiplex PCR; TCRdb's copy keeps in-frame clones and lacks some. Among about 92,000 clones listed, around four fifths were seen once. The sample's time point: baseline, week 1 (first vaccination visit). Treatment described: pre-vaccination baseline after standard-of-care therapy. The astrocytomas were IDH1-mutant, ATRX-negative, and WHO grade 3 or 4. This chain joins TRBV18 and TRBJ2-3; weak D call: TRBD1 (5 bases). The receptor was isolated from a woman aged 50 to 60 with glioma. The sequencing used PBMCs, collected from a glioma patient treated with radiotherapy, temozolomide or both. The CDR3 loop is CASSVTRVTDTQYF. The CDR3, as DNA: TGTGCCAGCTCAGTGACCAGGGTCACAGATACGCAGTATTTT.